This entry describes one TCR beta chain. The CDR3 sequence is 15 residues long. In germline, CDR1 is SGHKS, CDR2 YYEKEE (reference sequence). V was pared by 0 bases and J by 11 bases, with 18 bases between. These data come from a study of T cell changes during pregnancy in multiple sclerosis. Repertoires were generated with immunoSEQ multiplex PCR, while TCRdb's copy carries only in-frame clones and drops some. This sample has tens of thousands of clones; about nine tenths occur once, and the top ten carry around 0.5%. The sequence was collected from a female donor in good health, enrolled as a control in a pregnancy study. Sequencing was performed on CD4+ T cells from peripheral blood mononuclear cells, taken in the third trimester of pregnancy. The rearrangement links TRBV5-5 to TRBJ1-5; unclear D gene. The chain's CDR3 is CASSLGAGHPTAQHF. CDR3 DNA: TGTGCCAGCAGCTTGGGGGCAGGCCACCCCACCGCCCAGCATTTT.